A selection of T cell receptor beta chains follows, all from one sample in a study of blood T cell repertoires in COVID-19. The data were produced by immunoSEQ multiplex PCR, yet TCRdb's version contains in-frame clones alone and is incomplete. There are just over 300,000 clones in the sample; approximately 83% occur only once, and roughly 2.2% lies in the top ten. The sample comprised PBMCs or T cells enriched from blood (not recorded which). These receptors were obtained from a man aged 25 to 40 who had recovered from COVID-19. Each CDR3 is given with its conserved first and last residue. Fields, in order: clone size, D gene, J gene, V gene, CDR3 protein, CDR3 DNA. D genes are given only for firm matches. Not every row has a clone size; where given, it reads once, few, many or a size class.

size: -
D: -
J: TRBJ1-4
V: TRBV5-1
CDR3: CASSSPTVGGEKLFF
DNA: TGCGCCAGCAGCTCACCGACAGTGGGGGGTGAAAAACTGTTTTTT

size: -
D: TRBD1
J: TRBJ2-1
V: TRBV18
CDR3: CASSPGQGSYNEQFF
DNA: TGTGCCAGCTCACCGGGACAGGGCTCCTACAATGAGCAGTTCTTC

size: -
D: -
J: TRBJ2-7
V: TRBV5-4
CDR3: CASSLDEGPYEQYF
DNA: TGTGCCAGCAGCTTGGATGAGGGCCCCTACGAGCAGTACTTC

size: -
D: -
J: TRBJ1-1
V: TRBV5-4
CDR3: CASSPRGVTEAFF
DNA: TGTGCCAGCAGCCCGCGGGGTGTCACTGAAGCTTTCTTT

size: -
D: -
J: TRBJ1-2
V: TRBV6-5
CDR3: CASSYLGQFYGYTF
DNA: TGTGCCAGCAGTTACCTCGGACAGTTCTATGGCTACACCTTC

size: -
D: -
J: TRBJ1-6
V: TRBV30
CDR3: CAWSRYPRNSPLHF
DNA: TGTGCCTGGAGTAGATACCCCCGGAATTCACCCCTCCACTTT

size: -
D: TRBD2
J: TRBJ2-7
V: TRBV5-1
CDR3: CASSLVDGGRDEQYF
DNA: TGCGCCAGCAGCTTGGTAGACGGGGGGAGAGACGAGCAGTACTTC

size: once
D: -
J: TRBJ1-4
V: TRBV20-1
CDR3: CSASQGATNEKLFF
DNA: TGCAGTGCTAGTCAGGGCGCGACTAATGAAAAACTGTTTTTT

size: -
D: TRBD2
J: TRBJ2-7
V: TRBV5-1
CDR3: CASSSWGGQIYEQYF
DNA: TGCGCCAGCAGCTCGTGGGGAGGGCAGATTTACGAGCAGTACTTC

size: -
D: -
J: TRBJ1-1
V: TRBV10-3
CDR3: CASFRGGFGSEAFF
DNA: TGTGCCTCCTTTAGGGGAGGGTTTGGATCTGAAGCTTTCTTT

size: -
D: -
J: TRBJ2-5
V: TRBV5-5
CDR3: CASSLATGRETQYF
DNA: TGTGCCAGCAGCTTGGCGACAGGAAGGGAGACCCAGTACTTC

size: -
D: TRBD1
J: TRBJ1-1
V: TRBV18
CDR3: CASSPGQGNTEAFF
DNA: TGTGCCAGCTCACCTGGACAGGGGAACACTGAAGCTTTCTTT

size: -
D: -
J: TRBJ1-1
V: TRBV27
CDR3: CASSFTLGLGREAFF
DNA: TGTGCCAGCAGTTTTACCTTGGGACTCGGCCGAGAAGCTTTCTTT

size: -
D: -
J: TRBJ2-7
V: TRBV25-1
CDR3: CASSRNRYEQYF
DNA: TGTGCCAGCAGCCGCAACAGGTACGAGCAGTACTTC

size: -
D: TRBD1
J: TRBJ2-1
V: TRBV24-1
CDR3: CATSDRTGYQINEQFF
DNA: TGTGCCACCAGTGATAGGACAGGGTATCAAATCAATGAGCAGTTCTTC

size: -
D: TRBD1
J: TRBJ2-5
V: TRBV5-4
CDR3: CASSFSTGGFETQYF
DNA: TGTGCCAGCAGCTTTTCGACAGGGGGTTTTGAGACCCAGTACTTC

size: -
D: -
J: TRBJ1-2
V: TRBV7-2
CDR3: CASSLGVRESYTF
DNA: TGTGCCAGCAGCTTAGGGGTCCGGGAATCTTACACCTTC

size: -
D: TRBD2
J: TRBJ2-1
V: TRBV19
CDR3: CASRLAGKDEQFF
DNA: TGTGCCAGTAGGCTAGCGGGGAAGGATGAGCAGTTCTTC

size: once
D: -
J: TRBJ1-1
V: TRBV11-3
CDR3: CASSPGGSSNTGAFF
DNA: TGTGCCAGCAGCCCTGGAGGGTCGTCTAATACGGGAGCTTTCTTT

size: -
D: -
J: TRBJ1-5
V: TRBV6-5
CDR3: CASSYARDLGHQPQHF
DNA: TGTGCCAGCAGTTACGCTAGGGACTTGGGACATCAGCCCCAGCATTTT

size: few
D: TRBD2
J: TRBJ2-5
V: TRBV15
CDR3: CATSTLAGGPETQYF
DNA: TGTGCCACCAGTACACTAGCGGGGGGGCCGGAGACCCAGTACTTC

size: -
D: TRBD1
J: TRBJ1-6
V: TRBV11-2
CDR3: CASSPGTGRSPLHF
DNA: TGTGCCAGCAGCCCCGGGACAGGCCGATCACCCCTCCACTTT

size: -
D: -
J: TRBJ2-7
V: TRBV19
CDR3: CASSLDGESEQYF
DNA: TGTGCCAGTAGCCTGGACGGGGAGAGCGAGCAGTACTTC

size: -
D: -
J: TRBJ1-6
V: TRBV4-1
CDR3: CASSHRKTESSYNSPLHF
DNA: TGCGCCAGCAGCCATCGAAAGACAGAGAGCTCCTATAATTCACCCCTCCACTTT

size: -
D: TRBD2
J: TRBJ2-5
V: TRBV19
CDR3: CASSAGTSGAEETQYF
DNA: TGTGCCAGTAGTGCAGGGACTAGCGGGGCTGAAGAGACCCAGTACTTC

size: -
D: TRBD1
J: TRBJ1-2
V: TRBV12-5
CDR3: CASGTDRGGGGYTF
DNA: TGTGCTAGTGGCACCGACAGGGGCGGGGGAGGCTACACCTTC

size: -
D: -
J: TRBJ1-6
V: TRBV13
CDR3: CASSLGPDSPLHF
DNA: TGTGCCAGCAGCTTAGGCCCGGATTCACCCCTCCACTTT

size: -
D: -
J: TRBJ1-2
V: TRBV7-9
CDR3: CASSPGGYGYTF
DNA: TGTGCCAGCAGTCCGGGGGGCTATGGCTACACCTTC

size: -
D: -
J: TRBJ2-3
V: TRBV2
CDR3: CASSEYRSTDTQYF
DNA: TGTGCCAGCAGTGAGTACAGGAGCACAGATACGCAGTATTTT

size: -
D: -
J: TRBJ1-5
V: TRBV2
CDR3: CASSGPGGMNQPQHF
DNA: TGTGCCAGCAGTGGACCGGGAGGGATGAATCAGCCCCAGCATTTT

size: -
D: TRBD1
J: TRBJ1-2
V: TRBV10-1
CDR3: CASSEPFHRGSTYYGYTF
DNA: TGCGCCAGCAGTGAGCCGTTCCACAGGGGTTCCACCTACTATGGCTACACCTTC

size: many
D: TRBD2
J: TRBJ2-7
V: TRBV7-9
CDR3: CASSSGAGGHVPYEQYF
DNA: TGTGCCAGCAGCTCGGGCGCGGGGGGGCACGTCCCCTACGAGCAGTACTTC

size: -
D: TRBD1
J: TRBJ1-6
V: TRBV19
CDR3: CATARGHGNSPLHF
DNA: TGTGCCACCGCCAGGGGGCACGGAAATTCACCCCTCCACTTT

size: -
D: TRBD1
J: TRBJ2-5
V: TRBV27
CDR3: CASSPGTGPWETQYF
DNA: TGTGCCAGCAGTCCCGGGACAGGGCCATGGGAGACCCAGTACTTC

size: once
D: -
J: TRBJ1-2
V: TRBV27
CDR3: CASSSQVANYGYTF
DNA: TGTGCCAGCAGTTCCCAGGTAGCTAACTATGGCTACACCTTC

size: -
D: -
J: TRBJ2-1
V: TRBV12-3/TRBV12-4
CDR3: CASTKLEDEQFF
DNA: TGTGCCAGCACCAAACTAGAGGATGAGCAGTTCTTC

size: -
D: -
J: TRBJ2-7
V: TRBV2
CDR3: CASSGAALEQYF
DNA: TGTGCCAGCAGTGGGGCAGCCCTGGAGCAGTACTTC

size: -
D: TRBD2
J: TRBJ2-3
V: TRBV7-3
CDR3: CASSFGASGGLNTQYF
DNA: TGTGCCAGCAGCTTTGGAGCTAGCGGGGGGTTGAATACGCAGTATTTT

size: -
D: -
J: TRBJ1-3
V: TRBV5-1
CDR3: CASSLEARASSGNTIYF
DNA: TGCGCCAGCAGCTTGGAGGCCAGGGCCTCCTCTGGAAACACCATATATTTT

size: -
D: TRBD2
J: TRBJ2-4
V: TRBV19
CDR3: CASSLGLAVFPPYF
DNA: TGTGCCAGTAGTTTGGGACTAGCCGTATTTCCACCGTACTTC

size: -
D: -
J: TRBJ2-2
V: TRBV12-3/TRBV12-4
CDR3: CASRRMNTGELFF
DNA: TGTGCCAGCAGGCGAATGAACACCGGGGAGCTGTTTTTT

size: -
D: TRBD1
J: TRBJ1-5
V: TRBV19
CDR3: CASKTGGTGNQPQHF
DNA: TGTGCCAGTAAGACAGGGGGTACGGGCAATCAGCCCCAGCATTTT

size: -
D: TRBD1
J: TRBJ1-2
V: TRBV12-3/TRBV12-4
CDR3: CASSRQGKLDYTF
DNA: TGTGCCAGCAGTAGACAGGGGAAGCTTGACTACACCTTC

size: once
D: -
J: TRBJ2-5
V: TRBV3-1/TRBV3-2
CDR3: CASSPGTLETQYF
DNA: TGTGCCAGCAGCCCCGGGACACTAGAGACCCAGTACTTC

size: -
D: -
J: TRBJ1-6
V: TRBV2
CDR3: CASSGNLNNSPLHF
DNA: TGTGCCAGTTCCGGGAACTTAAATAATTCACCCCTCCACTTT

size: -
D: -
J: TRBJ1-6
V: TRBV6-2/TRBV6-3
CDR3: CASRPQGKISPLHF
DNA: TGCGCCAGCAGACCTCAGGGGAAAATCTCACCCCTCCACTTT

size: -
D: -
J: TRBJ1-2
V: TRBV6-5
CDR3: CASTSGVYGYTF
DNA: TGTGCCAGCACCTCAGGGGTCTATGGCTACACCTTC

size: -
D: -
J: TRBJ2-1
V: TRBV5-1
CDR3: CASRGGASRSYNEQFF
DNA: TGCGCCAGCAGGGGGGGAGCGTCTAGGTCCTACAATGAGCAGTTCTTC

size: -
D: -
J: TRBJ1-1
V: TRBV6-1
CDR3: CASSEAWTANTEAFF
DNA: TGTGCCAGCAGTGAAGCATGGACAGCGAACACTGAAGCTTTCTTT

size: -
D: TRBD2
J: TRBJ2-2
V: TRBV7-6
CDR3: CASSLRPPAGGFNTGELFF
DNA: TGTGCCAGCAGCCTAAGACCCCCAGCGGGGGGCTTCAACACCGGGGAGCTGTTTTTT

size: -
D: -
J: TRBJ1-5
V: TRBV11-2
CDR3: CASSFGGASNQPQHF
DNA: TGTGCCAGCAGCTTCGGAGGGGCAAGCAATCAGCCCCAGCATTTT

size: -
D: -
J: TRBJ2-7
V: TRBV19
CDR3: CASSIRGTDSYEQYF
DNA: TGTGCCAGTAGTATTCGGGGGACAGACTCCTACGAGCAGTACTTC

size: -
D: -
J: TRBJ2-2
V: TRBV18
CDR3: CASSARTDFGELFF
DNA: TGTGCCAGCTCAGCTCGGACTGACTTCGGGGAGCTGTTTTTT

size: -
D: -
J: TRBJ1-2
V: TRBV5-1
CDR3: CASSYIQNYGYTF
DNA: TGCGCCAGCAGCTATATACAGAACTATGGCTACACCTTC

size: -
D: -
J: TRBJ1-4
V: TRBV7-2
CDR3: CASSPRTVNEKLFF
DNA: TGTGCCAGCAGCCCCCGGACAGTGAATGAAAAACTGTTTTTT

size: -
D: -
J: TRBJ2-7
V: TRBV6-2/TRBV6-3
CDR3: CASSPTAYEQYF
DNA: TGTGCCAGCAGCCCTACGGCCTACGAGCAGTACTTC

size: -
D: TRBD2
J: TRBJ2-1
V: TRBV9
CDR3: CASSPRTSPYNEQFF
DNA: TGTGCCAGCAGCCCCCGGACTAGCCCCTACAATGAGCAGTTCTTC

size: -
D: -
J: TRBJ1-5
V: TRBV5-1
CDR3: CASSRDFDQPQHF
DNA: TGCGCCAGCAGTCGGGACTTTGATCAGCCCCAGCATTTT

size: -
D: -
J: TRBJ1-6
V: TRBV7-9
CDR3: CASSSVHNSPLHF
DNA: TGTGCCAGCAGTTCAGTCCATAATTCACCCCTCCACTTT

size: -
D: -
J: TRBJ2-1
V: TRBV5-1
CDR3: CASSPSPGNNEQFF
DNA: TGCGCCAGCAGCCCCTCCCCAGGGAACAATGAGCAGTTCTTC